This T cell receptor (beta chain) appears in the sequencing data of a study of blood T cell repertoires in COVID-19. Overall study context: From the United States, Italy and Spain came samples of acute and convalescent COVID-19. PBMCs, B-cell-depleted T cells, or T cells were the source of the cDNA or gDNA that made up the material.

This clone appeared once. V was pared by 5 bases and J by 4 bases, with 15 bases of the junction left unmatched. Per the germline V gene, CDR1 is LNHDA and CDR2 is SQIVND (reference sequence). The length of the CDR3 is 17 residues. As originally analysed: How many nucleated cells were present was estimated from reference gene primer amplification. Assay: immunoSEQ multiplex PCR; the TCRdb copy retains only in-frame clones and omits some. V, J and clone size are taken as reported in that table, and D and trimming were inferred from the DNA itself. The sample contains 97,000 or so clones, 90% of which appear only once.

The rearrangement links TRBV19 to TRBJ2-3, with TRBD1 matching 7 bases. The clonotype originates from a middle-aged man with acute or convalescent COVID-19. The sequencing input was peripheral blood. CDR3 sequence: CASSEAPDRNFPDTQYF. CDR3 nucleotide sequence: TGTGCCAGTAGTGAAGCACCGGACAGGAACTTTCCAGATACGCAGTATTTT.